One and the same sample provided the 24 T cell receptor beta chains below, sequenced in a study of blood T cell repertoires in COVID-19. TCRdb keeps only in-frame clones here, not all; method: immunoSEQ multiplex PCR. The sample lists under 300,000 clones, 70% to 90% occurring once. What was sequenced was PBMCs or T cells enriched from blood (not recorded which). The source is a woman between 50 and 59 years old who had recovered from COVID-19.

This chain uses TRBV3-1 (or the pseudogene TRBV3-2) with TRBJ1-5, with 11 positions matching TRBD1. With V trimmed by 1 base and J by 11 bases, 7 bases remained unmatched. The CDR3 runs to 15 residues. Germline V gene sequence: CDR1 LGHDT, CDR2 YNNKEL (reference sequence). The CDR3 here is CASSQGDRGTRSQHF. In nucleotides, the CDR3 is TGTGCCAGCAGCCAAGGGGACAGGGGGACAAGGTCCCAGCATTTT.

The rearrangement links TRBV18 to TRBJ2-7; D unclear. The CDR3 has 14 residues. Trimming cost V 3 bases and J 5 bases, with 14 bases left between them. CDR1 is KGHSH and CDR2 is LQKENI in the germline V gene. The CDR3: CASSPQQGANEQYF. As DNA, the CDR3 is TGTGCCAGCTCACCCCAGCAAGGAGCCAACGAGCAGTACTTC.

The chain joins TRBV30 to TRBJ1-2, with 9 bases lining up with TRBD1. The junction had 7 bases not matched to a gene; V was cut back by 0 bases and J by 5 bases. Germline CDR1 GTSNPN, CDR2 SVGIG (reference sequence). This CDR3 region has 15 residues. CDR3: CAWSVGGQGRYGYTF. The CDR3 nucleotides read TGTGCCTGGAGTGTAGGGGGACAGGGCCGGTATGGCTACACCTTC.

The chain carries TRBV2 and TRBJ1-1; TRBD1 matches 8 bases. With 2 bases clipped from V and 5 bases from J, the junction kept 4 bases outside the gene matches. In germline, CDR1 is SNHLY, CDR2 FYNNEI. The CDR3 sequence is 14 residues long. CDR3 region: CASSESRGRTEAFF. DNA for the CDR3: TGTGCCAGCAGTGAAAGCAGGGGGCGGACTGAAGCTTTCTTT.

The rearrangement links TRBV28 to TRBJ1-2; 9 bases agree with TRBD1. This CDR3 contains 12 residues. The V segment lost 6 bases and the J segment 5 bases; nucleotides outside the gene matches: 1. Germline loops: CDR1 MDHEN, CDR2 SYDVKM. DNA for the CDR3: TGTGCCAGCAGGGGACAGGGATATGGCTACACCTTC. Translation: CASRGQGYGYTF.

The rearrangement joins TRBV7-2 to TRBJ2-3; D might be TRBD2 (6 bases). Germline CDR1 and CDR2: SGHTA and FQGNSA. Trimming shortened V by 3 bases and J by 10 bases, and 14 bases separated the two germline ends. The CDR3 consists of 13 residues. Written as DNA, the CDR3 is TGTGCCAGCAGCTTCTCAATGTCGGGGGCGCAGTATTTT. It codes for CASSFSMSGAQYF.

The chain carries TRBV2 and TRBJ2-7, with a weak D call TRBD2 (6 bases). V was trimmed by 8 bases and J by 2 bases, leaving 13 bases between them. The germline V gene has CDR1 SNHLY and CDR2 FYNNEI. The CDR3 length is 13 residues. CDR3 sequence: CASGGTGTYEQYF. The CDR3 DNA is TGTGCCAGCGGCGGGACGGGAACCTACGAGCAGTACTTC.

V is TRBV7-9 and J is TRBJ2-7; TRBD2 is a possible D gene (7 bases). Germline V gene sequence: CDR1 SEHNR, CDR2 FQNEAQ (reference sequence). This CDR3 has 15 residues. Trimming took 5 bases from V and 0 from J, leaving 14 bases between them. In DNA, the CDR3 is TGTGCCAGCAGCCGAGGGGGAGGGAGCTCCTACGAGCAGTACTTC. This translates into CASSRGGGSSYEQYF.

This clone was counted once. This CDR3 is CAWSGEGGYTF. CDR3 bases: TGTGCCTGGTCAGGGGAAGGTGGCTACACCTTC. This sequence joins TRBV30 and TRBJ1-2, with D possibly being TRBD1 (6 bases). CDR3 length: 11 residues. The germline CDR1 and CDR2 sequences are GTSNPN and SVGIG (reference sequence). V was trimmed by 5 bases and J by 7 bases, leaving 11 bases between them.

The chain is built from TRBV7-2 and TRBJ2-2; tentative D call: TRBD2 (6 bases). Germline V gene data show CDR1 as SGHTA and CDR2 as FQGNSA. The CDR3 has 14 residues. Between the trimmed V and J ends, which lost 3 bases and 4 bases, there was a span of 9 bases. DNA of the CDR3: TGTGCCAGCAGCTTGGACTACTCCACCGGGGAGCTGTTTTTT. Protein sequence: CASSLDYSTGELFF.

The CDR3 spells CASSLLNTEAFF. The CDR3 nucleotides read TGTGCCAGCAGTTTACTTAACACTGAAGCTTTCTTT. The chain combines TRBV28 with TRBJ1-1; D is unclear. The CDR3 contains 12 residues. The germline V and J ends were trimmed by 2 bases and 2 bases, with 3 bases remaining between them. Germline V lookup: CDR1 MDHEN, CDR2 SYDVKM.

This chain links TRBV28 with TRBJ2-5; D remains unclear. Germline V lookup: CDR1 MDHEN, CDR2 SYDVKM. With 1 base removed from V and 1 base from J, the gap between germline ends came to 7 bases. The CDR3 consists of 14 residues. CDR3 nucleotides: TGTGCCAGCAGTTTATCTGGGCCCCAAGAGACCCAGTACTTC. Protein: CASSLSGPQETQYF.

This chain uses TRBV19 with TRBJ1-5, with a weak D call TRBD1 (5 bases). V was clipped by 6 bases and J by 4 bases, with 22 bases between them. The CDR3 covers 17 residues. CDR1 and CDR2 from the germline V gene are LNHDA and SQIVND (reference sequence). CDR3 DNA: TGTGCCAGTAGCAAACCTCCGACAGTGGCGCCAAATCAGCCCCAGCATTTT. Translated: CASSKPPTVAPNQPQHF.

This CDR3 is CASSLGGIVLSTGELFF. DNA of the CDR3: TGTGCCAGCAGCTTGGGCGGGATAGTTTTGAGCACCGGGGAGCTGTTTTTT. The chain employs TRBV5-6 and TRBJ2-2, with a weak D call TRBD2 (6 bases). The germline V gene encodes CDR1 SGHDT and CDR2 YYEEEE. V dropped 0 bases and J dropped 4 bases, with 16 bases sitting between them. The CDR3 has 17 residues.

The CDR3 spells CAWSFEGGAGEAFF. Written as DNA, the CDR3 is TGTGCCTGGAGTTTCGAGGGAGGTGCGGGTGAAGCTTTCTTT. J is TRBJ1-1 and V is TRBV30, with D uncertain. The germline V and J ends were trimmed by 2 bases and 7 bases, with 17 bases remaining between them. Per germline, CDR1 GTSNPN and CDR2 SVGIG (reference sequence). CDR3 size: 14 residues.

This clone was observed a single time. The CDR3 is CAISRQGDGEQYF. The CDR3 region has the DNA TGTGCCATCAGCAGACAGGGGGATGGCGAGCAGTACTTC. The J gene is TRBJ2-7, the V gene TRBV10-3, with 9 bases that match TRBD1. Germline-derived CDR1 and CDR2 are ENHRY and SYGVKD. The CDR3 is 13 amino acids. V trimming: 6 bases; J trimming: 6 bases; junction bases outside the gene matches: 6.

A single count supports this clone. Distinct nucleotide sequences in the sample also encode this CDR3. The chain uses TRBV27 and TRBJ2-1, with TRBD2 matching over 12 bases. In germline, CDR1 is MNHEY, CDR2 SMNVEV (reference sequence). The CDR3 length is 16 residues. V dropped 5 bases and J dropped 1; count of bases not matched to a gene: 3. CDR3 in DNA: TGTGCCAGCAGTCCCGGGACTAGCGGGTCCTACAATGAGCAGTTCTTC. Amino acids: CASSPGTSGSYNEQFF.

V is TRBV10-1 and J is TRBJ2-3; TRBD2 agrees at 10 bases. The germline V gene encodes CDR1 WNHNN and CDR2 SYGVQD (reference sequence). V lost 6 bases to trimming and J lost 4 bases; unmatched junction nucleotides: 7. CDR3 length: 15 residues. CDR3: CASSVAGGSADTQYF. DNA of the CDR3: TGCGCCAGCAGCGTAGCGGGAGGTTCGGCAGATACGCAGTATTTT.

The gene calls are TRBV28 and TRBJ2-7; TRBD1 agrees at 12 bases. Germline V gene lookup returns CDR1 MDHEN and CDR2 SYDVKM. The ends lost 5 bases at V and 6 bases at J; junction bases unmatched: 8. This CDR3 is built from 15 residues. The CDR3 DNA is TGTGCCAGCAGTCGACCCGGGACAGGGGGCTTCGAGCAGTACTTC. This translates into CASSRPGTGGFEQYF.

V and J are TRBV9 and TRBJ1-1; D not resolved. Germline V gene data show CDR1 as SGDLS and CDR2 as YYNGEE. The CDR3 loop spans 14 amino acids. Trimming removed 0 bases from V and 0 bases from J, with 6 bases in between. CDR3 residues: CASSVAPMNTEAFF. CDR3 coding DNA: TGTGCCAGCAGCGTAGCCCCCATGAACACTGAAGCTTTCTTT.

In regard to this clone: This sample includes further DNA sequences coding for the same CDR3. This chain links TRBV7-9 with TRBJ1-1, with 8 bases identical to TRBD1. V was clipped by 5 bases and J by 5 bases; unmatched bases: 7. This CDR3 comprises 14 residues. CDR1 is SEHNR, CDR2 FQNEAQ, per germline (reference sequence). CDR3 sequence reads: CASSRQGSDTEAFF. The CDR3 DNA reads as TGTGCCAGCAGCCGACAGGGGTCGGATACTGAAGCTTTCTTT.

The chain carries TRBV11-2 and TRBJ1-6; no clear D. V was clipped by 5 bases and J by 0 bases, with 8 bases between them. The CDR3 covers 15 residues. Germline loops: CDR1 SGHAT, CDR2 FQNNGV. Written as DNA, the CDR3 is TGTGCCAGCAGCCCTCTCGGCTCCTATAATTCACCCCTCCACTTT. It is translated as CASSPLGSYNSPLHF.

V and J are TRBV4-1 and TRBJ2-1, with a tentative D call TRBD1 (7 bases). Deletions cut 2 bases from V and 7 bases from J, with 9 bases between. Germline CDR1 is MGHRA and CDR2 is YSYEKL. The CDR3 totals 13 residues. CDR3 sequence (DNA): TGCGCCAGCAGCCAACCAGGGGGGAATGAGCAGTTCTTC. Translated, it gives CASSQPGGNEQFF.

The J gene is TRBJ2-3, the V gene TRBV7-2; 9 nucleotides align to TRBD1. From germline, CDR1 is SGHTA and CDR2 FQGNSA. Trimming took 3 bases from V and 3 from J; bases not matched to a gene: 1. CDR3 length equals 14 residues. The CDR3 loop reads CASSLDRGTDTQYF. The CDR3 DNA is TGTGCCAGCAGCTTGGACAGGGGAACAGATACGCAGTATTTT.